This record covers a single TCR beta chain. Its specificity is not known. The sample comes from a study of cytomegalovirus exposure and HLA in healthy donors. Findings and limits, study-wide: Among the most significant clusters, several appeared linked to common viral pathogens in a later analysis. Some segments of the V type, notably TRBV6-2 and TRBV6-3, were excluded as indistinguishable. In vitro, a few CMV-associated chains proved specific for CMV antigens.

PCR involved 60 Vbeta and 13 Jbeta primers. Clones were sequenced by immunoSEQ multiplex PCR, and TCRdb holds only the in-frame ones, with some missing. The table records about 120,000 clones, around 86% of them present only once. The CDR3 spans 18 residues. J was trimmed by 0 bases and V by 4 bases; bases with no gene match: 9. The specimen sequenced was PBMCs. This chain links TRBV23-1 with TRBJ1-5; TRBD1 agrees at 10 bases. TRBV23-1 is known as an ORF, though its function is uncertain. The receptor was derived from a woman aged 25 to 39 in good health and CMV-seronegative. The DNA for the CDR3 is TGCGCCAGCAGTCGTCCGGGACAGGGGCCTTATAGCAATCAGCCCCAGCATTTT. Amino acid sequence: CASSRPGQGPYSNQPQHF.